Listed below are T cell receptor beta chains from one sample, sequenced in a study of T-cell memory formation after mild COVID-19. TCRdb processed the 5' RACE reads anew with MiXCR; each CDR3 protein has one entry. Altogether 220,000 or so distinct CDR3 sequences are present, around 9.5% being singletons, with the ten largest covering around 3.3%. The sequenced material came from PBMCs or a T cell subset sorted from them (not recorded which). The receptors were gathered from a man younger than 35 who had mild COVID-19 (a few samples of this study predate the infection). Cell type and time point are not known. Each CDR3 is given with its conserved first and last residue. Each record gives: CDR3 protein, CDR3 DNA, clone size, J gene, D gene, V gene. The D gene is left open where the match is weak. A row's size may be missing; if present it is once, few, many or a size class.

CASSRDRKETQYF | TGTGCCAGCAGTAGGGACAGAAAAGAGACCCAGTACTTC | few | TRBJ2-5 | TRBD1 | TRBV12-3/TRBV12-4
CSARSPWSANYGYTF | TGCAGTGCTAGAAGCCCCTGGAGCGCTAACTATGGCTACACCTTC | many | TRBJ1-2 | . | TRBV20-1
CASSLRGTGFLETQYF | TGTGCCAGCAGTTTAAGGGGGACAGGGTTTTTGGAGACCCAGTACTTC | . | TRBJ2-5 | TRBD1 | TRBV27
CASSQKTSGGGGDTQYF | TGCGCCAGCAGCCAAAAGACTAGCGGGGGGGGCGGAGATACGCAGTATTTT | . | TRBJ2-3 | TRBD2 | TRBV4-1
CASSVTTGLNTEAFF | TGCGCCAGCAGCGTCACGACAGGGCTGAACACTGAAGCTTTCTTT | few | TRBJ1-1 | TRBD1 | TRBV5-1
CASSFSGETEAFF | TGTGCCAGCAGCTTTTCCGGGGAAACTGAAGCTTTCTTT | many | TRBJ1-1 | . | TRBV7-2
CASRAGTGYYGYTF | TGTGCCAGCAGGGCCGGGACAGGCTACTATGGCTACACCTTC | . | TRBJ1-2 | TRBD1 | TRBV28
CASSPDAYNYGYTF | TGTGCCAGCAGCCCGGACGCCTATAACTATGGCTACACCTTC | . | TRBJ1-2 | . | TRBV4-2
CASGTVYPGELFF | TGCGCCAGTGGGACAGTTTACCCCGGGGAGCTGTTTTTT | many | TRBJ2-2 | TRBD1 | TRBV4-1
CASSPAAGGNTGELFF | TGCGCCAGCAGCCCAGCGGCAGGGGGAAACACCGGGGAGCTGTTTTTT | . | TRBJ2-2 | TRBD1 | TRBV4-1
CASSPQLDRDGGELFF | TGTGCCAGCAGCCCACAATTGGACAGGGACGGCGGGGAGCTGTTTTTT | few | TRBJ2-2 | TRBD1 | TRBV11-1
CASSQTGGGNQPQHF | TGCGCCAGCAGCCAGACAGGGGGAGGCAATCAGCCCCAGCATTTT | few | TRBJ1-5 | TRBD1 | TRBV5-1